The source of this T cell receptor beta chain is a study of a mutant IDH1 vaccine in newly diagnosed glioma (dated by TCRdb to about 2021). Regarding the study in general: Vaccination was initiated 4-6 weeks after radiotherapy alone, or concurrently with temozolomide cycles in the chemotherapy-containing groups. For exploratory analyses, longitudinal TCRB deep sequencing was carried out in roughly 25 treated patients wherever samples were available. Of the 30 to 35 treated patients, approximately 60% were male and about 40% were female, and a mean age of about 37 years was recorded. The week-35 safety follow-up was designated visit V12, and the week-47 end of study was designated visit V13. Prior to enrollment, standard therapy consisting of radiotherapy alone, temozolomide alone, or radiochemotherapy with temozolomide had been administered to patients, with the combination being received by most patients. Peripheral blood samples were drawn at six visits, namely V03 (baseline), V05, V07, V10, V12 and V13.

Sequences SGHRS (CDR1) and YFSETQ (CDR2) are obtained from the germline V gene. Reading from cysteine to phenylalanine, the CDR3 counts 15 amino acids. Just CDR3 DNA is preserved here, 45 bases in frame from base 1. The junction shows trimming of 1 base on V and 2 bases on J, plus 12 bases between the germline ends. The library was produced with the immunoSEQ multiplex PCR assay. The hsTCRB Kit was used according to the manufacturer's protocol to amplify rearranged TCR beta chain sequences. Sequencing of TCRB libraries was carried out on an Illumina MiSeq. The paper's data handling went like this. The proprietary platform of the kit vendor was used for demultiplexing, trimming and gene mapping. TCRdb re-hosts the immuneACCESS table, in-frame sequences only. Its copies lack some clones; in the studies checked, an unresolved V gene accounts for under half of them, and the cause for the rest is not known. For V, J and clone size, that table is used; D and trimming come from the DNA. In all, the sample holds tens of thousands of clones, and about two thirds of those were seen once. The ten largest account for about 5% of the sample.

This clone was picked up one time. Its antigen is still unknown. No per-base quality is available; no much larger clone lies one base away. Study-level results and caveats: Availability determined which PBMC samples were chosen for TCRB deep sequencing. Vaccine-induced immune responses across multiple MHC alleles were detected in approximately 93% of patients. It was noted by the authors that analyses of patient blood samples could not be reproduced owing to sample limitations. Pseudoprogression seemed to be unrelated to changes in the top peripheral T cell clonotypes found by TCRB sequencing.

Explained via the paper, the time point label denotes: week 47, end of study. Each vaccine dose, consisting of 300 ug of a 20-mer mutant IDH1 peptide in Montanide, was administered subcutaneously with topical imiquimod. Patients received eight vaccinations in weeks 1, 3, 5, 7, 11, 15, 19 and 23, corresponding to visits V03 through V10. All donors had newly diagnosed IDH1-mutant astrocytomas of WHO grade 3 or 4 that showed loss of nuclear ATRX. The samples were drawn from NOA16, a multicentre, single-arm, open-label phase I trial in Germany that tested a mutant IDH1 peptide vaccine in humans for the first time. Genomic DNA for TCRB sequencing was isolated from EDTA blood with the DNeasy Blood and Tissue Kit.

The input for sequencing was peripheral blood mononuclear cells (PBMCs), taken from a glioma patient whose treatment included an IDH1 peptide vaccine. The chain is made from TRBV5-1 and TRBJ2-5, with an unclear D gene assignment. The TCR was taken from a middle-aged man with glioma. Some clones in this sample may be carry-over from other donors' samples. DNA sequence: TGCGCCAGCAGCTTGCTTGTGGGGAAACAAGAGACCCAGTACTTC. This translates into CASSLLVGKQETQYF.